This T cell receptor (beta chain) derives from a study of blood T cell repertoires in COVID-19. Study-wide background: The cDNA or gDNA used as material had been derived from T cells, B-cell-depleted T cells, or PBMCs.

Cohorts were assigned according to the clinical history that participants reported. The CDR3 is made up of 16 amino acids. Germline-derived CDR1 and CDR2 are LGHNA and YNFKEQ. V shed 0 bases, J shed 5 bases, and the junction held 6 bases outside the gene matches. In the original workflow: Amplification of reference gene primers provided the estimated nucleated cell counts. Some clones are missing from TCRdb's copy, which holds only in-frame ones; the method was immunoSEQ multiplex PCR. V and J calls and clone size are those listed in that table; D and trimming were worked out from the DNA. The profile shows fewer than 450,000 clones, more than 85% of them singletons.

Sequenced sample: PBMCs or T cells enriched from blood (not recorded which). The chain is built from TRBV4-2 and TRBJ2-3; 9 nucleotides align to TRBD2. This TCR derives from a woman younger than 45 who had recovered from COVID-19. The CDR3 nucleotides read TGTGCCAGCAGCCAAGACGCTAGCGGGGTTGGAGATACGCAGTATTTT. This translates into CASSQDASGVGDTQYF.